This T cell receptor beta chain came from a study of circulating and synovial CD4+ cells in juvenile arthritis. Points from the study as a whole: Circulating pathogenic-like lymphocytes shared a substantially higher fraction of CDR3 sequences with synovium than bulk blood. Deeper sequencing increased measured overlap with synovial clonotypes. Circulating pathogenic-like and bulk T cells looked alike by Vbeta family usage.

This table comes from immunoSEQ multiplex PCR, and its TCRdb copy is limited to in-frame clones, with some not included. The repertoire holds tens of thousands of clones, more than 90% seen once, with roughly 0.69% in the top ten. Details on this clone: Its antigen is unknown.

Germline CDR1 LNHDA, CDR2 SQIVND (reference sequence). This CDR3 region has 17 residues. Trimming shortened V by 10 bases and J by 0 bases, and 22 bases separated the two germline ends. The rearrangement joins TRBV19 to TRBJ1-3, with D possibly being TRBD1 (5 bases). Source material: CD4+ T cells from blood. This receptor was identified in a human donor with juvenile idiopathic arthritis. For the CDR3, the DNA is TGTGCCACTCAGAGGGAGGACACACCTAACTCTGGAAACACCATATATTTT. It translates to CATQREDTPNSGNTIYF.